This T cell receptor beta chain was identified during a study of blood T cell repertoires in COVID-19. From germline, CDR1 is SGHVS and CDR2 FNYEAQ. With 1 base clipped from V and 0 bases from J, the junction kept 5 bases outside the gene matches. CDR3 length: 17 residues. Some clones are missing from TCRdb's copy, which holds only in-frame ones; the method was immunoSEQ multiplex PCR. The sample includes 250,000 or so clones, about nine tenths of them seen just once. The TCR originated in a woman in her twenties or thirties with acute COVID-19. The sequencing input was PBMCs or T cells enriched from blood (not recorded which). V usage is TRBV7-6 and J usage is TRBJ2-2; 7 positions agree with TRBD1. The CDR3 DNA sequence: TGTGCCAGCAGCTTAGATCTTGGGACAGCGAACACCGGGGAGCTGTTTTTT. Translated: CASSLDLGTANTGELFF.